The subject of this entry is one T cell receptor (beta chain). These data belong to a study of T cells in Graves' hyperthyroidism and ophthalmopathy. Across the study: The blood sample was taken at first diagnosis, before treatment began.

V lost 2 bases, J lost 5 bases, and 8 bases stayed unmatched. This CDR3 spans 15 amino acids. Germline CDR1 and CDR2: LGHDT and YNNKEL (reference sequence). TCR beta CDR3 regions were amplified from RNA transcripts. An initial round of RT-PCR targeting the TCR CDR3 relied on the HTBI primer set. TCRdb reanalysed the multiplex PCR reads using MiXCR and keeps one entry per CDR3 protein. The repertoire holds about 640,000 distinct CDR3 sequences, with about a fifth as singletons. The clonotype originates from a man aged 25-45 years with Graves' ophthalmopathy. The chain couples TRBV3-1 to TRBJ2-7; 8 bases match TRBD1. The sample consisted of blood. For the CDR3, the DNA is TGTGCCAGCAGCCAAAGTGGGCAGGGGGCTCACGAGCAGTACTTC. This sequence encodes CASSQSGQGAHEQYF.